The sequence of this TCR beta chain was determined in a study of OX40 agonist ivuxolimab in advanced cancers. Study-wide results and limits: Circulating CD4+ and CD8+ T cells showed clonal expansion by week 6 at 0.1 to 3.0 mg/kg. Low normalized T-cell clonal expansion was additionally recorded for some nonresponders.

A word on this clone: The antigen remains unidentified.

TCRdb's table, derived via immunoSEQ multiplex PCR, lists solely in-frame clones and lacks some. The sample holds about 88,000 clones, 85% seen once. V lost 1 base to trimming and J lost 5 bases, with 5 bases between them. Germline CDR1 is LNHNV and CDR2 is YYDKDF (reference sequence). CDR3 length: 13 amino acids. The chain joins TRBV15 to TRBJ1-4, with D unresolved. Sequencing used CD4+ or CD8+ T cells sorted from blood, obtained in a trial of the OX40 agonist ivuxolimab. The TCR was taken from an adult with an advanced solid tumor such as melanoma, head and neck, liver or kidney cancer. The CDR3, as DNA: TGTGCCACCAGCAGAGTCGCAAATGAAAAACTGTTTTTT. It is translated as CATSRVANEKLFF.